These T cell receptor beta chains were read from a single sample in a study of technical replicates of blood from a few donors. Profiling relied on immunoSEQ multiplex PCR, and the TCRdb table lists in-frame clones only, not all of them. Among roughly 76,000 clones listed, approximately 92% were seen once. Sequenced sample: T cells isolated from PBMCs. All receptors come from a human donor in good health. Some clones in this sample may be carry-over from other donors' samples. Both conserved end residues are trimmed from each CDR3. D genes are given only for firm matches.

CDR3 protein	D gene	CDR3 length	V gene
ASRASGGSYEQY	TRBD2	12	TRBV5-1
ASSLRDRVVHEQY	TRBD1	13	TRBV27
ASSAVGGGQPQH	.	12	TRBV7-3
ASSPRGYDGNTIY	.	13	TRBV6-6
ASSPGTGGKDEQY	TRBD1	13	TRBV11-3
ASSDQGLSYEQY	.	12	TRBV2
ASSPLRGAEAF	.	11	TRBV7-3
ASSQDRWEQY	.	10	TRBV14
AINTGGYGYT	.	10	TRBV10-3
ASSPSAVEAF	.	10	TRBV7-9
ASSGRERLAGGQAYNEQF	TRBD2	18	TRBV9
AISATGGIANEKLF	TRBD1	14	TRBV10-3
AWSLDYQPQH	.	10	TRBV30
ASSPFGTQYEQY	.	12	TRBV11-3
SVAAAYGYT	.	9	TRBV29-1